The TCR beta chain under discussion was sequenced for a study of human T cells and chemical hapten exposure. Study-level background: The study sensitized with 2% DPC on a roughly 2 cm by roughly 2 cm patch of upper inner arm skin. Read at 6 days, the patch tests placed 0.01% DPC on the upper back.

The V gene lost 0 bases and the J gene lost 3 bases, with 29 bases spanning the gap. This CDR3 is 21 amino acids long. Germline CDR1 LGHDT, CDR2 YNNKEL (reference sequence). This clonotype showed up many times. Its matching antigen is unknown. Study-wide points: Expanded TCRs grouped into significantly more large CDR3 similarity clusters than controls produced. The number of TCRs above 1 in 1000 frequency did not change after DPC sensitization.

TCRdb called the RACE reads again in MiXCR, with one record for every CDR3 protein. This repertoire shows fewer than 200,000 distinct CDR3 sequences, approximately 20% found once; its top ten account for 6.7%. The time point here: patch test 1, 2 weeks after DPC sensitization. Treatment of the sample: therapeutic diphenylcyclopropenone sensitization with weekly scalp DPC. The chain uses TRBV3-1 and TRBJ2-5; D perhaps matches TRBD1 (5 bases). The receptor's source is a woman aged 45 to 65 with alopecia areata. Some clones in this sample may be carry-over from other donors' samples. This specimen was whole blood, taken in connection with sensitization to the hapten diphenylcyclopropenone (DPC). The CDR3 DNA reads TGTGCCAGCAGCCAAGAGGGCCTTTGGCTAGATGTGCAGGGCCCCAAAGAGACCCAGTACTTC. This gives the protein CASSQEGLWLDVQGPKETQYF.